A selection of T cell receptor beta chains follows, all from one sample in a study of blood T cell repertoires in COVID-19. Using immunoSEQ multiplex PCR, the repertoire was profiled, and TCRdb retains in-frame clones only, with some absent. Of hundreds of thousands of clones listed, just over 85% are singletons. Sequenced input: PBMCs or T cells enriched from blood (not recorded which). These TCRs come from a man aged 35-49 years who had recovered from COVID-19. Each CDR3 is given with its conserved first and last residue. D genes are given only for firm matches. The size field is filled for only some rows; it gives once, few, many or a size class.

v_gene,abundance,d_gene,j_gene,CDR3aa,CDR3nt
TRBV9,NA,TRBD2,TRBJ2-7,CASSVGGSGGPYEQYF,TGTGCCAGCAGCGTAGGAGGAAGCGGGGGTCCCTACGAGCAGTACTTC
TRBV12-2,NA,NA,TRBJ1-2,CASRLTGTGGTNYGYTF,TGTGCAAGTCGCTTAACCGGGACAGGGGGGACTAACTATGGCTACACCTTC
TRBV27,NA,NA,TRBJ2-7,CASSLSAGSYEQYF,TGTGCCAGCAGTTTATCGGCAGGATCCTACGAGCAGTACTTC
TRBV6-1,NA,NA,TRBJ1-3,CASSEGSSAGNTIYF,TGTGCCAGCAGCGAAGGATCCAGCGCTGGAAACACCATATATTTT
TRBV19,NA,NA,TRBJ1-1,CASSPPREGTTEAFF,TGTGCCAGTAGTCCTCCAAGGGAGGGGACCACTGAAGCTTTCTTT
TRBV7-2,NA,NA,TRBJ2-7,CASSLVPGLFYEQYF,TGTGCCAGCAGCTTAGTCCCAGGGTTATTTTACGAGCAGTACTTC
TRBV19,NA,TRBD1,TRBJ1-4,CASRDRVEKLFF,TGTGCCAGCCGGGACAGGGTCGAAAAACTGTTTTTT
TRBV7-8,NA,TRBD1,TRBJ2-7,CASSWDRAYEQYF,TGTGCCAGCAGCTGGGACAGGGCTTACGAGCAGTACTTC
TRBV7-9,NA,TRBD1,TRBJ1-4,CASSPRLGQDYEKLFF,TGTGCCAGCAGCCCCAGGCTTGGACAGGATTATGAAAAACTGTTTTTT
TRBV18,once,TRBD1,TRBJ1-5,CASSQGQGQPQHF,TGTGCCAGCTCACAGGGACAGGGTCAGCCCCAGCATTTT
TRBV6-5,NA,NA,TRBJ2-3,CASSYSTNTDTQYF,TGTGCCAGCAGTTACAGTACTAACACAGATACGCAGTATTTT
TRBV7-2,NA,TRBD1,TRBJ1-6,CASRTGAGDINSPLHF,TGTGCCAGCAGAACAGGGGCGGGTGACATTAATTCACCCCTCCACTTT
TRBV28,NA,TRBD1,TRBJ2-7,CASSLRDRGHEQYF,TGTGCCAGCAGTTTAAGGGACAGGGGCCACGAGCAGTACTTC
TRBV6-2/TRBV6-3,once,TRBD1,TRBJ1-2,CASSYSWTGGRGYTF,TGTGCCAGCAGTTACTCTTGGACAGGGGGCCGGGGCTACACCTTC
TRBV7-9,NA,NA,TRBJ1-3,CASSLVTGAPNTIYF,TGTGCCAGCAGCTTAGTTACAGGAGCCCCAAACACCATATATTTT
TRBV24-1,once,NA,TRBJ2-7,CATIRDSYEQYF,TGTGCCACCATCAGGGACTCCTACGAGCAGTACTTC
TRBV4-1,NA,TRBD1,TRBJ1-2,CASSQAGTASLYGYTF,TGCGCCAGCAGCCAAGCCGGGACAGCTAGTCTCTATGGCTACACCTTC
TRBV3-1/TRBV3-2,NA,TRBD1,TRBJ1-5,CASSLTSRTGTQHF,TGTGCCAGCAGCCTGACATCTAGGACAGGGACCCAGCATTTT
TRBV2,few,TRBD1,TRBJ1-5,CASSKTGSQPQHF,TGTGCCAGCAGTAAGACAGGGAGTCAGCCCCAGCATTTT
TRBV7-3,NA,TRBD2,TRBJ2-2,CASSPPGTSGGQNTGELFF,TGTGCCAGCAGCCCCCCCGGGACTAGCGGGGGTCAGAACACCGGGGAGCTGTTTTTT
TRBV3-1/TRBV3-2,NA,TRBD1,TRBJ1-1,CASSRTGGILMNTEAFF,TGTGCCAGCAGCAGGACAGGGGGGATACTCATGAACACTGAAGCTTTCTTT
TRBV5-4,NA,TRBD1,TRBJ1-3,CASSSNHRTGAGNTIYF,TGTGCCAGCAGCTCTAATCATAGGACAGGGGCTGGAAACACCATATATTTT